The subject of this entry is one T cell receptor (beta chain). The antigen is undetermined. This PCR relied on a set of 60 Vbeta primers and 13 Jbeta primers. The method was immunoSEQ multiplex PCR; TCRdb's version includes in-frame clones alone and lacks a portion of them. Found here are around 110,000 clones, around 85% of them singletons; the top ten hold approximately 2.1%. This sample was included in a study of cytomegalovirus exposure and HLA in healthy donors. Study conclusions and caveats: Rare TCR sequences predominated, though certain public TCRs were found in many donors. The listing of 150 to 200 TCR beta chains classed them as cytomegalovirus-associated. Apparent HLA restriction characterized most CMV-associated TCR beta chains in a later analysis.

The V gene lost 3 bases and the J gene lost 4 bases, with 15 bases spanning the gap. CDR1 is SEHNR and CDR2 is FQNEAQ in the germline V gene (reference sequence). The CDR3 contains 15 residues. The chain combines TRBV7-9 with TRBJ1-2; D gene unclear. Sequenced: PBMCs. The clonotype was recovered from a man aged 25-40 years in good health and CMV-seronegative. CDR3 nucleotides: TGTGCCAGCAGCTTCCCCCTAAGAGGGCCCTATGGCTACACCTTC. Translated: CASSFPLRGPYGYTF.